This T cell receptor (beta chain) was sequenced during a study of T-cell memory formation after mild COVID-19. Details on this clonotype: Its antigen remains unidentified.

Barcoded TCR alpha and TCR beta cDNA libraries with UMIs came from 5'RACE using constant-segment primers. Using its own MiXCR run on the 5' RACE reads, TCRdb lists one record per CDR3 protein. The table has under 650,000 distinct CDR3 sequences, roughly 17% seen once. Points from the study as a whole: Clones contracting across day 15 to 85 had a balanced CD4/CD8 profile; later expanding clones leaned CD4+. Detection of some responders pre-infection suggested pre-existing cross-reactive memory T cells participated. Largely, contracting CD4+ clones fell within CM and EM, and contracting CD8+ clones within EMRA.

J lost 11 bases, V lost 1 base, and 11 bases had no gene match. Germline-derived CDR1 and CDR2 are MNHEY and SVGAGI. The CDR3 has 16 amino acids. The origin of this receptor is an adult woman who had mild COVID-19 (a few samples of this study predate the infection). Cell type and time point are not known. The specimen sequenced was PBMCs or a T cell subset sorted from them (not recorded which). The chain has TRBV6-5 and TRBJ1-6; 7 bases are shared with TRBD1. CDR3 residues: CASSYFRTGGGAPLHF. The CDR3 DNA reads TGTGCCAGCAGTTACTTCAGGACAGGTGGGGGTGCACCCCTCCACTTT.